The clone carrying this T cell receptor (beta chain) was recorded once. Its target is not known. The record originates from a study of T-cell reconstitution after alpha-beta-depleted transplantation in children. A TCRbeta library incorporating unique molecular identifiers was prepared. TCRdb re-analysed the PCR reads in MiXCR, keeping a single row per CDR3 protein. The sample holds under 250,000 distinct CDR3 sequences; about 24% are singletons and the top ten take 4.5% to 5.5%. The trim removed 3 bases at V and 4 bases at J, leaving 5 bases unmatched. The CDR3 has 14 amino acids. The germline V gene encodes CDR1 DFQATT and CDR2 SNEGSKA (reference sequence). Study observations and caveats: Approximately two months post-transplant, alpha-beta T cells reportedly originated from several hundred expanded graft clones.

This sequence originates from a female patient between 2 and 15 years old who had a stem cell transplant for congenital amegakaryocytic thrombocytopenia, so the T cells may come from the graft donor. This chain links TRBV20-1 with TRBJ1-2; TRBD1 aligns across 10 bases. Sequenced material: PBMCs, mostly from graft donor cells, taken 360 days after TCRalphabeta/CD19-depleted stem cell transplant. CDR3 DNA sequence: TGCAGTGCTAGGCCGGGACAGGGGATCTATGGCTACACCTTC. Amino acids: CSARPGQGIYGYTF.